This T cell receptor beta chain was sequenced in a study of Ad26.COV2.S vaccination and SARS-CoV-2 variants. Study conclusions and caveats: Whether participants received vaccine or placebo, their non-spike TCR breadth was similar.

The protocol was immunoSEQ multiplex PCR, while the TCRdb copy is restricted to in-frame clones and leaves out a portion. This table has around 320,000 clones, roughly 91% appearing once. Trimming took off 3 bases at V and 8 bases at J, with 16 bases between the two ends. Germline V gene lookup returns CDR1 SEHNR and CDR2 FQNEAQ (reference sequence). This CDR3 has 15 residues. Treatment defined: 15 to 20 received Ad26.COV2.S at low or high dose, single or two shots; roughly five received placebo; per-sample allocation not given. The study sampled participants on day 63 after the first vaccine or placebo injection. As to this clone: Its matching antigen is unknown.

The chain carries TRBV7-9 and TRBJ1-4, with a weak D call TRBD1 (5 bases). The source material was peripheral blood, sampled in a trial of Ad26.COV2.S vaccine versus placebo. The receptor comes from a person between 18 and 65 years old who received the Ad26.COV2.S COVID-19 vaccine or a placebo. The CDR3 sequence: CASSFGSAEGEKLFF. The CDR3 DNA reads as TGTGCCAGCAGCTTTGGTAGCGCCGAGGGGGAAAAACTGTTTTTT.